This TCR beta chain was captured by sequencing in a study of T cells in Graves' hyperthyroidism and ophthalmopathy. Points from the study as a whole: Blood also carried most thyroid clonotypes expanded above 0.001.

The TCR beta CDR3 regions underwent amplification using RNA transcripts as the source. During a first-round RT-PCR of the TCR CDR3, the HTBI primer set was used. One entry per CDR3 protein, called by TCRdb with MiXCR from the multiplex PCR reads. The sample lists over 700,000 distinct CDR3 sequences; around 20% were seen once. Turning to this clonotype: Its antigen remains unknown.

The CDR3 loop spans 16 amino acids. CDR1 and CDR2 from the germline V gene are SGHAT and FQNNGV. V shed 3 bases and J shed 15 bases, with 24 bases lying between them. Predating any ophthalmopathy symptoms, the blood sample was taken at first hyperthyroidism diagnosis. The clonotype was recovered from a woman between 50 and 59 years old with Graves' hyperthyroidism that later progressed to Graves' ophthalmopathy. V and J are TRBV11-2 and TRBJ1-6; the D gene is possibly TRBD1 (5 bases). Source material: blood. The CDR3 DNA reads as TGTGCCAGCAGCTTTACGGGTGCCGGCGCCAGGGACCGCCTCCACTTT. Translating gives CASSFTGAGARDRLHF.